This T cell receptor (beta chain) was captured in a study of T-cell memory formation after mild COVID-19. One entry per CDR3 protein results from TCRdb running MiXCR on the 5' RACE reads. The top ten hold around 9.2% of the sample, which has fewer than 700,000 distinct CDR3 sequences, roughly 21% seen once. The CDR3 runs to 16 residues. Trimming removed 6 bases from V and 4 bases from J; junction bases left unmatched: 6. The germline V gene has CDR1 MNHNS and CDR2 SASEGT. The rearrangement uses TRBV6-1 and TRBJ2-3, with 14 nucleotides matching TRBD2. The sequence was collected from an adult woman who had mild COVID-19 (a few samples of this study predate the infection). Cell type and time point are not known. The sequencing sample was made of PBMCs or a T cell subset sorted from them (not recorded which). The CDR3 sequence is CASSQTSGGASDTQYF. For the CDR3, the DNA is TGTGCCAGCAGCCAGACTAGCGGGGGGGCATCAGATACGCAGTATTTT.